The clone carrying this TCR beta chain was recorded only once. The target antigen is unknown. The sample belongs to a study of post-analysis software for immune sequencing data. Study-level results: Relative to controls, patients had about five TRBV segments at higher frequency, with TRBV5-6, TRBV5-1 and TRBV20-1 among these.

Unique molecular identifiers tagged the TCR beta cDNA libraries. TCRdb ran MiXCR on the PCR reads and lists one entry per CDR3 protein. This table holds roughly 180,000 distinct CDR3 sequences, about 30% found once. Germline CDR1 DFQATT, CDR2 SNEGSKA (reference sequence). J lost 5 bases, V lost 3 bases, and 8 bases had no gene match. The CDR3 runs to 15 residues. V is TRBV20-1 and J is TRBJ2-3, with 10 nucleotides matching TRBD2. The sample taken for sequencing was blood. The receptor comes from a girl aged 5 to 17 with multiple sclerosis. The CDR3 DNA reads as TGCAGTGCTAGCAGCGGGAGGGCCGATGGAGATACGCAGTATTTT. It translates to CSASSGRADGDTQYF.